The rows below give T cell receptor beta chains drawn from one sample of a study of blood T cell repertoires in COVID-19. Data came from immunoSEQ multiplex PCR; TCRdb stores just in-frame clones and leaves some out. The table records over 120,000 clones, around four fifths of them present only once. Specimen: PBMCs or T cells enriched from blood (not recorded which). Every receptor here comes from a woman between 45 and 60 years old who had recovered from COVID-19. Each CDR3 is given with its conserved first and last residue. Each record gives: J gene, V gene, clone size, D gene, CDR3 protein, CDR3 DNA. The D gene is left open where the match is weak. Rows may omit the clone size; those that give it use once, few, many or a size class.

>TRBJ2-3|TRBV5-1|.|TRBD2
CASSSLSGGVGDTQYF
TGCGCCAGCAGCTCCCTTAGCGGGGGGGTTGGAGATACGCAGTATTTT
>TRBJ1-2|TRBV19|.|.
CASSNRYGYTF
TGTGCCAGTAGTAACAGATATGGCTACACCTTC
>TRBJ1-4|TRBV4-1|once|.
CASSKGRDAKLFF
TGCGCCAGCAGCAAAGGGCGGGACGCAAAACTGTTTTTT
>TRBJ1-1|TRBV3-1/TRBV3-2|.|.
CASSLGHGGDTEAFF
TGTGCCAGCAGCCTCGGACACGGGGGTGACACTGAAGCTTTCTTT
>TRBJ1-6|TRBV10-3|.|.
CAISELGEVRSPLHF
TGTGCCATCAGTGAGTTGGGGGAGGTTAGATCACCCCTCCACTTT
>TRBJ2-5|TRBV25-1|.|TRBD2
CASSWGLAGEETQYF
TGTGCCAGCAGCTGGGGACTAGCGGGCGAAGAGACCCAGTACTTC
>TRBJ2-7|TRBV6-5|.|TRBD1
CASSYLRGRDEQYF
TGTGCCAGCAGTTACTTAAGGGGGCGGGACGAGCAGTACTTC
>TRBJ2-3|TRBV25-1|.|.
CASSAREYSTDTQYF
TGTGCCAGCAGTGCCCGGGAATATAGCACAGATACGCAGTATTTT
>TRBJ2-1|TRBV14|.|.
CASSPTIHEQFF
TGTGCCAGCAGCCCTACGATCCATGAGCAGTTCTTC
>TRBJ1-5|TRBV28|.|.
CASSLIQGNQPQHF
TGTGCCAGCAGTTTGATACAGGGCAATCAGCCCCAGCATTTT
>TRBJ2-5|TRBV7-8|.|.
CASSKPRGRETQYF
TGTGCCAGCAGCAAACCTAGGGGTCGGGAGACCCAGTACTTC
>TRBJ1-5|TRBV9|.|TRBD1
CASSGDSNSNQPQHF
TGTGCCAGCAGTGGGGACAGTAATAGCAATCAGCCCCAGCATTTT
>TRBJ1-1|TRBV5-1|.|.
CASSLGAGTPEAFF
TGCGCCAGCAGCTTGGGTGCCGGGACACCAGAAGCTTTCTTT
>TRBJ1-4|TRBV3-1/TRBV3-2|.|.
CASSQDWAAELFF
TGTGCCAGCAGCCAAGATTGGGCAGCGGAACTGTTTTTT
>TRBJ1-5|TRBV2|.|.
CASSVGQPQHF
TGTGCCAGCAGTGTTGGCCAGCCCCAGCATTTT
>TRBJ2-7|TRBV11-1|.|TRBD1
CASSSVQGATYEQYF
TGTGCCAGCAGCTCAGTACAGGGGGCTACCTACGAGCAGTACTTC
>TRBJ1-1|TRBV7-2|once|.
CASSLDGDTEAFF
TGTGCCAGCAGCTTAGACGGGGACACTGAAGCTTTCTTT
>TRBJ2-1|TRBV7-9|.|TRBD2
CASSFPGGGQFSYNEQFF
TGTGCCAGCAGCTTCCCTGGCGGGGGGCAATTCTCCTACAATGAGCAGTTCTTC